The subject of this entry is one TCR beta chain. These data originate in a study of control samples from healthy donors and cancer patients. Data came from immunoSEQ multiplex PCR; TCRdb stores just in-frame clones and leaves some out. The sample has about 190,000 clones, roughly nine tenths seen once. The CDR3 covers 15 residues. V lost 5 bases, J lost 0 bases, and 12 bases lay in between. In germline, CDR1 is SGDLS, CDR2 YYNGEE. This chain joins TRBV9 and TRBJ1-5; no reliable D call. The sequenced material came from blood. This receptor was taken from a man aged 25-40 years in good health. The DNA for the CDR3 is TGTGCCAGCAGTGCAAGCGGGGATAGCAATCAGCCCCAGCATTTT. This gives the protein CASSASGDSNQPQHF.